This TCR beta chain was profiled in a study of T cell responses to AZD1222 COVID-19 vaccine. Study findings and constraints: Most donors were white British, females outnumbered males, and clonal diversity was possibly underestimated.

The CDR3 loop spans 16 amino acids. V gave up 3 bases and J gave up 7 bases; unmatched junction bases: 13. The germline CDR1 and CDR2 sequences are SGDLS and YYNGEE. A note on this clone: Its antigen is not known.

This table comes from immunoSEQ multiplex PCR, and its TCRdb copy is limited to in-frame clones, with some not included. Altogether about 150,000 clones are present, 85% to 95% being singletons, with the ten largest covering about 4.2%. This TCR was sampled from an adult in good health. V usage is TRBV9 and J usage is TRBJ2-1; 7 bases fit TRBD2. The sample in question was peripheral blood, obtained on day 0 of AZD1222 vaccination. CDR3 protein: CASSALDRGRGNEQFF. DNA of the CDR3: TGTGCCAGCAGCGCCCTAGACCGCGGGAGAGGTAATGAGCAGTTCTTC.